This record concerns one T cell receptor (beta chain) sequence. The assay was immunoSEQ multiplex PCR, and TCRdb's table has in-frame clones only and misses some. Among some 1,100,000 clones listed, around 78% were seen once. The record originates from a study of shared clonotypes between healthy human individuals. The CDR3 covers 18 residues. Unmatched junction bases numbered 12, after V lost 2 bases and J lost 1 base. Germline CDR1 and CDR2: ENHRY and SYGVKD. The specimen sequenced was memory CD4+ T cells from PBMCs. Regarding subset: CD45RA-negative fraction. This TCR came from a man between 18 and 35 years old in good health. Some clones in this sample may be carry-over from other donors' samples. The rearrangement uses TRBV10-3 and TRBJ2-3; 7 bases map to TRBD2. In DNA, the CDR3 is TGTGCCATCAGTGAGAGGCGGGAGTCCCCCTTCGGCACAGATACGCAGTATTTT. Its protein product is CAISERRESPFGTDTQYF.